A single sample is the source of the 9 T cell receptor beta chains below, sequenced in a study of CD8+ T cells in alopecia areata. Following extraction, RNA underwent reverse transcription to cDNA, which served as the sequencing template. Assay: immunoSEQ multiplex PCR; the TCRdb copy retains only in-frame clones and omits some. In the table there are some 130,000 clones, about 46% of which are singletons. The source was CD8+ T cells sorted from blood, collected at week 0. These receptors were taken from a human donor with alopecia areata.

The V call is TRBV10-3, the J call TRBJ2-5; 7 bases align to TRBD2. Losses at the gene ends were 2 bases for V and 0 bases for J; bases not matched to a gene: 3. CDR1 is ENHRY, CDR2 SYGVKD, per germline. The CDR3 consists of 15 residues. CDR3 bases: TGTGCCATCAGTGAGGGGAGGGCAGACCAAGAGACCCAGTACTTC. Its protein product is CAISEGRADQETQYF.

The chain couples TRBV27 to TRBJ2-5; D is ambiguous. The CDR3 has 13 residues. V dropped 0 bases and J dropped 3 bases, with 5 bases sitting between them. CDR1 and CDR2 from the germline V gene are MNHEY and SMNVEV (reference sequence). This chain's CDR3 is CASSLSTEETQYF. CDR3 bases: TGTGCCAGCAGTTTATCGACCGAAGAGACCCAGTACTTC.

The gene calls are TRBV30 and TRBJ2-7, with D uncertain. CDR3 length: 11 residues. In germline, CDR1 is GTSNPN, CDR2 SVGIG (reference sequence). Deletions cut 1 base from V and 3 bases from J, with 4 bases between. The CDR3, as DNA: TGTGCCTGGAGTGAAGACTACGAGCAGTACTTC. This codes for CAWSEDYEQYF.

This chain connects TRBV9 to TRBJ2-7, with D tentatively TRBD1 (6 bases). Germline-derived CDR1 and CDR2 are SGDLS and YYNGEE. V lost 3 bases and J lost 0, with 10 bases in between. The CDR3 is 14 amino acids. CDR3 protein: CASSEGHSSYEQYF. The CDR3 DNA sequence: TGTGCCAGCAGCGAGGGACACAGCTCCTACGAGCAGTACTTC.

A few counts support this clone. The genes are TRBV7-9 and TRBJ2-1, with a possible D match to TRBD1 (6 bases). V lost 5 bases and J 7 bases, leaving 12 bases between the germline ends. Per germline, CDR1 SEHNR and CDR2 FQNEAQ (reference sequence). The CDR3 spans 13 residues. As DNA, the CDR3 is TGTGCCAGCAGCCGACTCCAGGGGAATGAGCAGTTCTTC. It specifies CASSRLQGNEQFF.

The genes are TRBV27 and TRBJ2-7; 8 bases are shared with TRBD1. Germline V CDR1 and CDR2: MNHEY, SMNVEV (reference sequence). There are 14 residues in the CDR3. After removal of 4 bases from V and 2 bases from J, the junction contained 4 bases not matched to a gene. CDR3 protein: CASSWTGSTYEQYF. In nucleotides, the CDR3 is TGTGCCAGCAGTTGGACAGGGTCTACCTACGAGCAGTACTTC.

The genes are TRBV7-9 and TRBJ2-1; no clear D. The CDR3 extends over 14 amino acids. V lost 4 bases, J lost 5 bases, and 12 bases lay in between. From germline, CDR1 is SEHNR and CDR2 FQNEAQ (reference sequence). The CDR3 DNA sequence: TGTGCCAGCAGCTCTACCCCCAGGAACAATGAGCAGTTCTTC. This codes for CASSSTPRNNEQFF.

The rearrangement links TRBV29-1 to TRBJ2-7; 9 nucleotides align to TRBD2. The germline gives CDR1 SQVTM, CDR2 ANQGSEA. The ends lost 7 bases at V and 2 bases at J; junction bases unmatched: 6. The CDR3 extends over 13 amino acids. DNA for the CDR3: TGCAGCGCGACACTAGCGGGTCCCTACGAGCAGTACTTC. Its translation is CSATLAGPYEQYF.

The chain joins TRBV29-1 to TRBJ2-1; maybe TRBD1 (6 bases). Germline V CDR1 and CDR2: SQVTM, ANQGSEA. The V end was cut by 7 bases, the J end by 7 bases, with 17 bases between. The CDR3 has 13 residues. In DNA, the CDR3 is TGCAGCGCAAGACAGGACTTCAGGAATGAGCAGTTCTTC. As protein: CSARQDFRNEQFF.